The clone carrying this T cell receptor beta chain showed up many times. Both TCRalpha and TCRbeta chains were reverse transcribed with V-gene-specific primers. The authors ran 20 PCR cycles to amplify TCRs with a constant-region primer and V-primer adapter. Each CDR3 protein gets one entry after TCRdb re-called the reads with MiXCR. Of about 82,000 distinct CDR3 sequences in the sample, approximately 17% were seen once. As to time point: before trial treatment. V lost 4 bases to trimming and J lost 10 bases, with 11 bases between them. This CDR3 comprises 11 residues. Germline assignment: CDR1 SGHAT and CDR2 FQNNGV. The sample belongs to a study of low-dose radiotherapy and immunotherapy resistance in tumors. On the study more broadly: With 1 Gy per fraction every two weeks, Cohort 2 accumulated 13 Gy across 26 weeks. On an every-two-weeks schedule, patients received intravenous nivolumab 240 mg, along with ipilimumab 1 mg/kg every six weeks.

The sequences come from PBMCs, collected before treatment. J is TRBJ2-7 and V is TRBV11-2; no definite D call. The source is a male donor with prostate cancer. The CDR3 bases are TGTGCCAGCAGCTCCCAGACCAGCCAGTACTTC. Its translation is CASSSQTSQYF. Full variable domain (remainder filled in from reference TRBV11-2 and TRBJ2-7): EAGVAQSPRYKIIEKRQSVAFWCNPISGHATLYWYQQILGQGPKLLIQFQNNGVVDDSQLPKDRFSAERLKGVDSTLKIQPAKLEDSAVYLCASSSQTSQYFGPGTRLTVT.